Presented here are 10 T cell receptor beta chains from one specimen sequenced in a study of identical twins. A single record per CDR3 protein comes from TCRdb applying MiXCR to the 5' RACE reads. The data show around 1.7 million distinct CDR3 sequences, under 35% seen once. Sequenced material: cord blood. The receptors come from a newborn girl in good health.

In its sample, this clonotype was seen many times. This chain connects TRBV7-2 to TRBJ2-1; 10 nucleotides align to TRBD2. From germline, CDR1 is SGHTA and CDR2 FQGNSA. The junction had 7 bases not matched to a gene; V was cut back by 5 bases and J by 6 bases. This CDR3 has 15 amino acids. The CDR3 DNA follows: TGTGCCAGCAGCAATAGCGGGGGGTCCCGCAATGAGCAGTTCTTC. This encodes CASSNSGGSRNEQFF. Using reference TRBV7-2 and TRBJ2-1 for the parts outside the CDR3, the full variable domain is GAGVSQSPSNKVTEKGKDVELRCDPISGHTALYWYRQSLGQGLEFLIYFQGNSAPDKSGLPSDRFSAERTGGSVSTLTIQRTQQEDSAVYLCASSNSGGSRNEQFFGPGTRLTVL.

This clonotype was counted only a few times. The chain is built from TRBV5-6 and TRBJ1-1; D not certain. From germline, CDR1 is SGHDT and CDR2 YYEEEE. V was trimmed by 4 bases and J by 0 bases, leaving 10 bases between them. This CDR3 comprises 14 residues. This chain's CDR3 is CASSHPAVNTEAFF. The CDR3 nucleotides read TGTGCCAGCAGCCATCCGGCGGTGAACACTGAAGCTTTCTTT.

This chain connects TRBV11-2 to TRBJ1-3; tentatively, D is TRBD1 (5 bases). The CDR3 has 13 amino acids. From germline, CDR1 is SGHAT and CDR2 FQNNGV. Between the trimmed V and J ends, which lost 2 bases and 4 bases, there was a span of 6 bases. The CDR3 nucleotides are TGTGCCAGCAGCTTAAGGGGAGGAAACACCATATATTTT. Translated: CASSLRGGNTIYF.

This clonotype appeared a few times. The CDR3 here is CSASQAGGAETQYF. CDR3 in DNA: TGCAGTGCCAGCCAAGCGGGAGGGGCAGAGACCCAGTACTTC. The rearrangement joins TRBV20-1 to TRBJ2-5; the match to TRBD2 covers 10 bases. Germline trimming cut 6 bases from V and 4 bases from J; bases unmatched to any gene: 8. The CDR3 totals 14 residues. Germline V CDR1 and CDR2: DFQATT, SNEGSKA (reference sequence).

The chain recombines TRBV28 with TRBJ1-2; 12 nucleotides line up with TRBD1. J was trimmed by 3 bases and V by 6 bases; bases with no gene match: 5. The CDR3 loop spans 15 amino acids. From germline, CDR1 is MDHEN and CDR2 SYDVKM. The CDR3 DNA sequence: TGTGCCAGCAGGGGACAGGGGGCAAATCACTATGGCTACACCTTC. As protein: CASRGQGANHYGYTF.

The J gene is TRBJ2-1, the V gene TRBV4-2; 11 bases map to TRBD2. Germline V gives CDR1 LGHNA, CDR2 YNFKEQ. The length of the CDR3 is 17 residues. V trimming: 0 bases; J trimming: 8 bases; junction bases outside the gene matches: 9. CDR3: CASSQDNWLAGGDEQFF. Here the CDR3 DNA reads TGTGCCAGCAGCCAAGATAATTGGCTAGCGGGGGGTGATGAGCAGTTCTTC.

The chain joins TRBV4-1 to TRBJ1-2; 10 bases agree with TRBD1. This CDR3 spans 16 amino acids. After removal of 5 bases from V and 5 bases from J, the junction contained 11 bases not matched to a gene. CDR1 is MGHRA, CDR2 YSYEKL, per germline. For the CDR3, the DNA is TGCGCCAGCAGCAACCCAACCGGGACAGGGGTATATGGCTACACCTTC. Amino acids: CASSNPTGTGVYGYTF.

This chain links TRBV10-3 with TRBJ2-3; D gene uncertain. V was cut by 4 bases and J by 1 base, with 6 bases left in between. Germline CDR1 is ENHRY and CDR2 is SYGVKD. The CDR3 runs to 13 residues. The CDR3 DNA follows: TGTGCCATCAGTGCTTTGGGCACAGATACGCAGTATTTT. This sequence encodes CAISALGTDTQYF.

V and J are TRBV28 and TRBJ2-1; D is unclear. Germline CDR1 reads MDHEN; CDR2 reads SYDVKM. The CDR3 spans 14 residues. Trimming cost V 2 bases and J 4 bases, with 9 bases left between them. This chain's CDR3 is CASSLILGYNEQFF. The CDR3, as DNA: TGTGCCAGCAGTTTAATTCTGGGTTACAATGAGCAGTTCTTC.

This clonotype occurred many times. J is TRBJ2-7 and V is TRBV5-1, with 10 bases lining up with TRBD1. The CDR3 totals 14 residues. J gave up 5 bases and V 2 bases, and 4 bases lay outside the gene matches. The germline CDR1 and CDR2 sequences are SGHRS and YFSETQ. The CDR3 sequence: CASSFRDRGNEQYF. CDR3 nucleotides: TGCGCCAGCAGCTTCCGGGACAGGGGCAACGAGCAGTACTTC.